This T cell receptor (beta chain) was captured in a study of T-cell memory formation after mild COVID-19. Constant-segment-primed 5'RACE gave TCR alpha and TCR beta cDNA libraries with sample barcodes and UMIs. MiXCR was run by TCRdb on the 5' RACE reads, yielding one entry per CDR3 protein. The sample carries fewer than 400,000 distinct CDR3 sequences, about an eighth recorded once. The study's findings and limits: Certain responding clones were present in pre-infection memory, suggesting participation of cross-reactive memory. Shrinking CD4+ clones resided mostly in CM and EM, and CD8+ ones in EMRA. From day 15 to 85, contracting clones were balanced between CD4 and CD8, whereas later expanders leaned toward CD4+.

This clonotype showed up just a few times. Its matching antigen is unknown. The sequencing input was PBMCs or a T cell subset sorted from them (not recorded which). This TCR derives from a young man who had mild COVID-19 (a few samples of this study predate the infection). Cell type and time point are not known.

Here the CDR3 reads CASSSGQGRLFF. The CDR3 DNA is TGTGCCAGCAGCTCCGGACAGGGGAGACTGTTTTTT. The rearrangement joins TRBV7-9 to TRBJ1-4; 9 nucleotides agree with TRBD1. CDR1 is SEHNR, CDR2 FQNEAQ, per germline (reference sequence). V shed 4 bases and J 13 bases; nucleotides not matched to a gene: 4. This CDR3 spans 12 amino acids.